This T cell receptor (beta chain) was captured in a study of control samples from healthy donors and cancer patients. Comment on this clone: The junction departs from the called germline gene at one end, perhaps through a read error. The same CDR3 can be traced to other DNA sequences in this sample.

Per the germline V gene, CDR1 is SNHLY and CDR2 is FYNNEI. CDR3 length: 16 amino acids. Assay: immunoSEQ multiplex PCR; the TCRdb copy retains only in-frame clones and omits some. The sample holds around 80,000 clones; 70% to 90% are singletons and the top ten take around 5.7%. The origin of this receptor is a woman in her 50s in good health. V gene TRBV2 combines with J gene TRBJ1-2; 10 bases agree with TRBD1. The specimen was blood. In nucleotides, the CDR3 is TGTGCTAGCAGTGCCCGGGACAGGGGCCTATGGGGCGGCTACACCTTC. Translated: CASSARDRGLWGGYTF. Looking up the rest from reference TRBV2 and TRBJ1-2 gives the full variable domain: EPEVTQTPSHQVTQMGQEVILRCVPISNHLYFYWYRQILGQKVEFLVSFYNNEISEKSEIFDDQFSVERPDGSNFTLKIRSTKLEDSAMYFCASSARDRGLWGGYTFGSGTRLTVV.